This TCR beta chain was documented in a study of radiotherapy plus CTLA-4 blockade in lung cancer. The germline V gene has CDR1 SGHVS and CDR2 FQNEAQ. The V segment lost 6 bases and the J segment 7 bases; nucleotides outside the gene matches: 11. The CDR3 totals 15 residues. This table comes from immunoSEQ multiplex PCR, and its TCRdb copy is limited to in-frame clones, with some not included. Here the sample spans approximately 90,000 clones, around four fifths being singletons. This chain links TRBV7-8 with TRBJ2-5, with TRBD2 matching 10 bases. The sequencing used peripheral blood, collected from a patient treated with radiotherapy plus ipilimumab. The receptor was derived from a human donor with non-small cell lung cancer who had stable disease on radiotherapy plus ipilimumab. The CDR3 protein is CASRPVTSGAGTQYF. In DNA form, the CDR3 reads TGTGCCAGCAGGCCGGTTACTAGCGGGGCTGGGACCCAGTACTTC.